A selection of T cell receptor beta chains follows, all from one sample in a study of shared clonotypes between healthy human individuals. Method: immunoSEQ multiplex PCR; TCRdb's copy keeps in-frame clones and lacks some. Of a few million clones in the sample, around 90% are singletons; the top ten hold under 0.15%. The sequenced sample consisted of naive CD4+ T cells sorted from blood. These receptors were taken from a man younger than 35 in good health. The CDR3 runs from the conserved cysteine through the conserved F or W. Each record gives: CDR3 DNA, CDR3 protein, D gene, J gene, clone size, V gene. The D gene is left open where the match is weak. A row's size may be missing; if present it is once, few, many or a size class.

CDR3 DNA: TGTGCCATCAGTGATAGCGGAATGTACTATGGCTACACCTTC
CDR3 protein: CAISDSGMYYGYTF
D gene: NA
J gene: TRBJ1-2
clone size: NA
V gene: TRBV10-3

CDR3 DNA: TGTGCCAGCAGCCAAGATTACCAGCTTTTGGGGGAGCAGTACTTC
CDR3 protein: CASSQDYQLLGEQYF
D gene: NA
J gene: TRBJ2-7
clone size: NA
V gene: TRBV4-2

CDR3 DNA: TGTGCCAGCAGCTTGTATAACAGCCCTCAAGAGACCCAGTACTTC
CDR3 protein: CASSLYNSPQETQYF
D gene: NA
J gene: TRBJ2-5
clone size: NA
V gene: TRBV5-6

CDR3 DNA: TGTGCCAGTACCCCTCTCGGAGTGGGACAGGGGAATTCACCCCTCCACTTT
CDR3 protein: CASTPLGVGQGNSPLHF
D gene: TRBD1
J gene: TRBJ1-6
clone size: NA
V gene: TRBV19

CDR3 DNA: TGTGCCAGCAGCTACGGGATGGATAGCGGGAGGGACCAAGAGACCCAGTACTTC
CDR3 protein: CASSYGMDSGRDQETQYF
D gene: TRBD2
J gene: TRBJ2-5
clone size: NA
V gene: TRBV5-8

CDR3 DNA: TGCGCCAGCAGCTTAAGCCGGGATCCGACCTACGAGCAGTACTTC
CDR3 protein: CASSLSRDPTYEQYF
D gene: NA
J gene: TRBJ2-7
clone size: NA
V gene: TRBV5-1

CDR3 DNA: TGTGCCAGCAGTGGACAGATTAGCAATCAGCCCCAGCATTTT
CDR3 protein: CASSGQISNQPQHF
D gene: NA
J gene: TRBJ1-5
clone size: few
V gene: TRBV2

CDR3 DNA: TGTGCCAGCAGTGACGAGACAGGGGCCTGGGGGGACACTGAAGCTTTCTTT
CDR3 protein: CASSDETGAWGDTEAFF
D gene: TRBD1
J gene: TRBJ1-1
clone size: NA
V gene: TRBV6-1

CDR3 DNA: TGCAGCGTTACAGGGTCGGCGAACACCGGGGAGCTGTTTTTT
CDR3 protein: CSVTGSANTGELFF
D gene: NA
J gene: TRBJ2-2
clone size: once
V gene: TRBV29-1

CDR3 DNA: TGTGCCGGCTCAAGGGGGACTCGGGATTCACCCCTCCACTTT
CDR3 protein: CAGSRGTRDSPLHF
D gene: NA
J gene: TRBJ1-6
clone size: NA
V gene: TRBV21-1

CDR3 DNA: TGTGCCTGGAAGATTGAGACAGTGAACACTGAAGCTTTCTTT
CDR3 protein: CAWKIETVNTEAFF
D gene: NA
J gene: TRBJ1-1
clone size: few
V gene: TRBV30

CDR3 DNA: TGTGCCAGCAGCTCAGCCCCCAGGGGGATTAATGAAAAACTGTTTTTT
CDR3 protein: CASSSAPRGINEKLFF
D gene: TRBD1
J gene: TRBJ1-4
clone size: NA
V gene: TRBV11-2

CDR3 DNA: TGCGCCAGCAGCCTGACCGGGACAGGGGTTTCCTACGAGCAGTACTTC
CDR3 protein: CASSLTGTGVSYEQYF
D gene: TRBD1
J gene: TRBJ2-7
clone size: NA
V gene: TRBV5-1

CDR3 DNA: TGTGCCAGCAGTCGCCCTACCTACGAGCAGTACTTC
CDR3 protein: CASSRPTYEQYF
D gene: NA
J gene: TRBJ2-7
clone size: NA
V gene: TRBV11-1

CDR3 DNA: TGTGCCAGCAGCTACAGGACGGCCGCCGTTAACACTGAAGCTTTCTTT
CDR3 protein: CASSYRTAAVNTEAFF
D gene: NA
J gene: TRBJ1-1
clone size: NA
V gene: TRBV11-2

CDR3 DNA: TGTGCCAGCAGCCGGACAGGGGACTCCTACAATGAGCAGTTCTTC
CDR3 protein: CASSRTGDSYNEQFF
D gene: TRBD1
J gene: TRBJ2-1
clone size: once
V gene: TRBV11-3